Listed below are T cell receptor beta chains from one sample, sequenced in a study of blood T cell repertoires in COVID-19. Repertoires were generated with immunoSEQ multiplex PCR, while TCRdb's copy carries only in-frame clones and drops some. The data hold 150,000 to 250,000 clones, with 65% to 85% observed a single time. Sample: PBMCs or T cells enriched from blood (not recorded which). The receptors originated from a man aged 40-49 years who had recovered from COVID-19. The CDR3 runs from the conserved cysteine through the conserved F or W. Fields, in order: D gene, J gene, clone size, V gene, CDR3 protein, CDR3 DNA. D genes are given only for firm matches. The listing skips clone size in some rows; elsewhere it reads once, few, many or a size class.

D gene: TRBD2
J gene: TRBJ2-2
clone size: .
V gene: TRBV5-1
CDR3 protein: CASSSGLAVSYRELFF
CDR3 DNA: TGCGCCAGCAGCTCGGGACTAGCAGTATCGTACCGGGAGCTGTTTTTT

D gene: TRBD2
J gene: TRBJ2-3
clone size: few
V gene: TRBV6-5
CDR3 protein: CASSPLAGAGDTQYF
CDR3 DNA: TGTGCCAGCAGCCCGCTAGCGGGGGCTGGAGATACGCAGTATTTT

D gene: .
J gene: TRBJ1-1
clone size: .
V gene: TRBV28
CDR3 protein: CASSLFGRINTEAFF
CDR3 DNA: TGTGCCAGCAGTTTATTCGGGAGAATCAACACTGAAGCTTTCTTT

D gene: .
J gene: TRBJ2-7
clone size: .
V gene: TRBV2
CDR3 protein: CAGATSTYEQYF
CDR3 DNA: TGTGCCGGGGCTACATCTACCTACGAGCAGTACTTC

D gene: .
J gene: TRBJ1-4
clone size: .
V gene: TRBV6-5
CDR3 protein: CASSQNTREKLFF
CDR3 DNA: TGTGCCAGCAGTCAGAACACACGAGAAAAACTGTTTTTT

D gene: .
J gene: TRBJ2-7
clone size: .
V gene: TRBV28
CDR3 protein: CATHRAPNYEQYF
CDR3 DNA: TGTGCCACGCACAGGGCCCCTAACTACGAGCAGTACTTC

D gene: .
J gene: TRBJ2-7
clone size: .
V gene: TRBV3-1/TRBV3-2
CDR3 protein: CASSQAGYEQYF
CDR3 DNA: TGTGCCAGCAGCCAAGCAGGGTACGAGCAGTACTTC

D gene: .
J gene: TRBJ1-1
clone size: .
V gene: TRBV21-1
CDR3 protein: CASSQGWQGAEAFF
CDR3 DNA: TGTGCCAGCAGCCAAGGGTGGCAGGGGGCTGAAGCTTTCTTT

D gene: .
J gene: TRBJ1-1
clone size: .
V gene: TRBV19
CDR3 protein: CASSKVNRDTEAFF
CDR3 DNA: TGTGCCAGTAGTAAGGTTAACAGGGACACTGAAGCTTTCTTT

D gene: .
J gene: TRBJ1-5
clone size: .
V gene: TRBV28
CDR3 protein: CASSLPGGAQPQHF
CDR3 DNA: TGTGCCAGCAGTTTACCGGGGGGGGCTCAGCCCCAGCATTTT

D gene: .
J gene: TRBJ1-3
clone size: .
V gene: TRBV9
CDR3 protein: CASSVAQRISGNTIYF
CDR3 DNA: TGTGCCAGCAGCGTAGCTCAGAGGATCTCTGGAAACACCATATATTTT

D gene: TRBD2
J gene: TRBJ2-3
clone size: .
V gene: TRBV27
CDR3 protein: CASSLPSGGARDTQYF
CDR3 DNA: TGTGCCAGCAGTTTACCCAGCGGGGGGGCCAGGGATACGCAGTATTTT

D gene: .
J gene: TRBJ2-1
clone size: .
V gene: TRBV3-1/TRBV3-2
CDR3 protein: CASSQDLVSVSTEQFF
CDR3 DNA: TGTGCCAGCAGCCAAGATCTAGTTAGCGTGTCCACTGAGCAGTTCTTC

D gene: .
J gene: TRBJ1-2
clone size: .
V gene: TRBV7-2
CDR3 protein: CASSLESDYGYTF
CDR3 DNA: TGTGCCAGCAGCTTAGAGTCGGACTATGGCTACACCTTC

D gene: TRBD1
J gene: TRBJ1-6
clone size: few
V gene: TRBV7-9
CDR3 protein: CASSPRSGTGNSPLHF
CDR3 DNA: TGTGCCAGCAGCCCGCGATCCGGGACAGGGAATTCACCCCTCCACTTT

D gene: .
J gene: TRBJ1-6
clone size: many
V gene: TRBV28
CDR3 protein: CASRQGVYNSPLHF
CDR3 DNA: TGTGCCAGCAGACAGGGTGTCTATAATTCACCCCTCCACTTT

D gene: TRBD1
J gene: TRBJ1-5
clone size: .
V gene: TRBV4-3
CDR3 protein: CASSQSRQGAGQPQHF
CDR3 DNA: TGCGCCAGCAGCCAATCAAGACAGGGGGCGGGTCAGCCCCAGCATTTT

D gene: .
J gene: TRBJ2-1
clone size: .
V gene: TRBV7-9
CDR3 protein: CASSPQPDRNEQFF
CDR3 DNA: TGTGCCAGCAGCCCACAACCCGACAGAAATGAGCAGTTCTTC

D gene: TRBD1
J gene: TRBJ2-2
clone size: .
V gene: TRBV2
CDR3 protein: CASSKPTGGFNTGELFF
CDR3 DNA: TGTGCCAGCAGTAAACCGACAGGGGGCTTCAACACCGGGGAGCTGTTTTTT

D gene: .
J gene: TRBJ2-7
clone size: once
V gene: TRBV28
CDR3 protein: CASSYSFYEQYF
CDR3 DNA: TGTGCCAGCAGTTATTCCTTCTACGAGCAGTACTTC

D gene: .
J gene: TRBJ1-1
clone size: .
V gene: TRBV4-2
CDR3 protein: CASSQDRGRGNTEAFF
CDR3 DNA: TGTGCCAGCAGCCAAGATCGGGGGAGAGGGAACACTGAAGCTTTCTTT

D gene: TRBD1
J gene: TRBJ2-1
clone size: .
V gene: TRBV18
CDR3 protein: CASSPIGMTGGNEQFF
CDR3 DNA: TGTGCCAGCTCACCAATTGGAATGACAGGGGGGAATGAGCAGTTCTTC

D gene: TRBD1
J gene: TRBJ2-6
clone size: .
V gene: TRBV5-1
CDR3 protein: CASSLRQGHSGANVLTF
CDR3 DNA: TGCGCCAGCAGCCTTAGACAGGGCCACTCTGGGGCCAACGTCCTGACTTTC

D gene: .
J gene: TRBJ1-5
clone size: .
V gene: TRBV6-5
CDR3 protein: CASSYTQSNQPQHF
CDR3 DNA: TGTGCCAGCAGTTACACCCAGAGCAATCAGCCCCAGCATTTT

D gene: TRBD2
J gene: TRBJ2-1
clone size: few
V gene: TRBV5-1
CDR3 protein: CASSPPTSGGMYEQFF
CDR3 DNA: TGCGCCAGCAGCCCTCCGACTAGCGGGGGGATGTATGAGCAGTTCTTC

D gene: .
J gene: TRBJ2-5
clone size: .
V gene: TRBV28
CDR3 protein: CASSLLGVRETQYF
CDR3 DNA: TGTGCCAGCAGTTTATTAGGGGTTAGGGAGACCCAGTACTTC

D gene: TRBD1
J gene: TRBJ1-1
clone size: once
V gene: TRBV11-3
CDR3 protein: CASSAGGGLNTEAFF
CDR3 DNA: TGTGCCAGCAGCGCAGGGGGCGGTTTGAACACTGAAGCTTTCTTT

D gene: .
J gene: TRBJ1-6
clone size: .
V gene: TRBV4-1
CDR3 protein: CASSQGPRPSSYNSPLHF
CDR3 DNA: TGCGCCAGCAGCCAAGGCCCTAGACCGAGCTCCTATAATTCACCCCTCCACTTT

D gene: TRBD2
J gene: TRBJ2-5
clone size: .
V gene: TRBV18
CDR3 protein: CASSPPERGVRETQYF
CDR3 DNA: TGTGCCAGCTCACCACCAGAGCGGGGGGTGAGGGAGACCCAGTACTTC

D gene: .
J gene: TRBJ1-3
clone size: .
V gene: TRBV29-1
CDR3 protein: CSVVDRGSGNTIYF
CDR3 DNA: TGCAGCGTTGTAGACAGAGGTTCTGGAAACACCATATATTTT

D gene: TRBD1
J gene: TRBJ1-1
clone size: .
V gene: TRBV4-2
CDR3 protein: CASSQGRGTGGYDTEAFF
CDR3 DNA: TGTGCCAGCAGCCAGGGCCGGGGGACAGGGGGGTATGACACTGAAGCTTTCTTT

D gene: .
J gene: TRBJ1-2
clone size: once
V gene: TRBV27
CDR3 protein: CASSQGGPPGDGYTF
CDR3 DNA: TGTGCCAGCAGCCAGGGCGGCCCTCCGGGAGATGGCTACACCTTC

D gene: TRBD2
J gene: TRBJ2-5
clone size: .
V gene: TRBV28
CDR3 protein: CASSLVSGVETQYF
CDR3 DNA: TGTGCCAGCAGTTTAGTTAGCGGGGTTGAGACCCAGTACTTC

D gene: .
J gene: TRBJ1-6
clone size: .
V gene: TRBV10-2
CDR3 protein: CASSESLRQGRYNSPLHF
CDR3 DNA: TGCGCCAGCAGTGAGTCGCTGAGGCAGGGTCGCTATAATTCACCCCTCCACTTT

D gene: TRBD1
J gene: TRBJ1-2
clone size: .
V gene: TRBV7-8
CDR3 protein: CASSSGQGFDYGYTF
CDR3 DNA: TGTGCCAGCAGCTCCGGACAGGGGTTCGACTATGGCTACACCTTC

D gene: TRBD1
J gene: TRBJ1-2
clone size: .
V gene: TRBV28
CDR3 protein: CASTIGTGGAYGYTF
CDR3 DNA: TGTGCCAGCACTATCGGGACAGGGGGAGCGTATGGCTACACCTTC

D gene: .
J gene: TRBJ1-2
clone size: .
V gene: TRBV4-2
CDR3 protein: CASSHRDLGTHYGYTF
CDR3 DNA: TGTGCCAGCAGCCACCGAGACTTAGGCACCCACTATGGCTACACCTTC

D gene: TRBD1
J gene: TRBJ1-2
clone size: .
V gene: TRBV3-1/TRBV3-2
CDR3 protein: CASSPYDRGDYGYTF
CDR3 DNA: TGTGCCAGCAGCCCCTACGACAGGGGCGACTATGGCTACACCTTC

D gene: TRBD1
J gene: TRBJ2-1
clone size: .
V gene: TRBV5-1
CDR3 protein: CASRGTGGRNEQFF
CDR3 DNA: TGCGCCAGCAGAGGGACAGGGGGGAGGAATGAGCAGTTCTTC

D gene: .
J gene: TRBJ1-5
clone size: .
V gene: TRBV27
CDR3 protein: CASSSDVRYSQPQHF
CDR3 DNA: TGTGCCAGCAGTTCAGACGTGAGATACAGTCAGCCCCAGCATTTT

D gene: .
J gene: TRBJ1-3
clone size: .
V gene: TRBV7-2
CDR3 protein: CASSLVGTRSGNTIYF
CDR3 DNA: TGTGCCAGCAGCTTAGTGGGGACAAGGTCTGGAAACACCATATATTTT

D gene: .
J gene: TRBJ1-2
clone size: .
V gene: TRBV11-2
CDR3 protein: CASSLDLGAQYGYTF
CDR3 DNA: TGTGCCAGCAGCTTAGATCTAGGGGCGCAGTATGGCTACACCTTC